This TCR beta chain was obtained from a study of CD8+CD57+ T cells in acquired aplastic anemia. Study in general: Sorted CD4+ and CD8+ cell DNA averaged approximately 3.4 ug. Broader study findings: Comparison of patients with controls identified approximately 28 shared CD8+ CDR3 sequences.

This clonotype was seen repeatedly, ten times or more. Its antigen is not known. Trimming pared 0 bases from V and 2 bases from J, leaving 8 bases between. The CDR3 length is 14 residues. The germline CDR1 and CDR2 sequences are SGHDN and FVKESK. Profiles of TCR beta VDJ and CDR3 were generated from a genomic DNA template. Via MiXCR, TCRdb re-called the reads, giving one row per CDR3 protein. This sample yields fewer than 250,000 distinct CDR3 sequences, of which around 59% are seen a single time; roughly 15% belongs to the top ten. The sequenced sample was sorted CD4+, CD8+, or CD8+CD57+ T cells (not recorded which) from PBMCs. The rearrangement links TRBV14 to TRBJ2-7; weak D call: TRBD1 (6 bases). This sequence was found in a human donor in good health, serving as a control. In DNA form, the CDR3 reads TGTGCCAGCAGCCAAGATTGGACAGCCTACGAGCAGTACTTC. It is translated as CASSQDWTAYEQYF.